This TCR beta chain was captured in a study of PD-L1 blockade in urothelial cancer. Overall study results and limits: Better survival was predicted by below-median pretreatment blood TCR clonality.

This clone was counted a single time. Antigen specificity is unknown. Germline trimming cut 2 bases from V and 0 bases from J; bases unmatched to any gene: 12. Germline lookup yields CDR1 MDHEN and CDR2 SYDVKM. The CDR3 consists of 19 residues. The assay was immunoSEQ multiplex PCR, and TCRdb's table has in-frame clones only and misses some. The sample includes about 74,000 clones, approximately 81% of them seen just once. The chain has TRBV28 and TRBJ2-2; 7 bases are a match to TRBD2. This TCR was sampled from a man aged 65 to 85 with urothelial cancer. Here the sequenced sample was PBMCs, taken around atezolizumab (anti-PD-L1) treatment. The CDR3 here is CASSLGGGSGSPNTGELFF. The CDR3 nucleotides are TGTGCCAGCAGTTTAGGGGGAGGTAGCGGGTCCCCGAACACCGGGGAGCTGTTTTTT.